This paragraph covers one T cell receptor (beta chain) sequence. This record belongs to a study of blood T cells in healthy people across ages. Germline assignment: CDR1 MNHNY and CDR2 SVGAGI (reference sequence). V was cut by 4 bases and J by 11 bases, with 17 bases left in between. The CDR3 is 13 residues long. Healthy Russian Caucasian donors spanned ages roughly 6 to 100 years. Each of the donors had approximately 10 milliliters of peripheral blood drawn into EDTA-treated Vacutainer tubes. Next came a second PCR, run for about 7 to 12 cycles, which used a sample-barcoded 5' primer along with a J-beta primer mix. Each cDNA molecule received a tag from a template-switch adaptor that had 12 random nucleotides. TCRdb independently ran MiXCR on the 5' RACE reads; one entry per CDR3 protein. Of hundreds of thousands of distinct CDR3 sequences in the sample, around 29% were seen once.

The specimen was blood. The gene calls are TRBV6-6 and TRBJ1-1; possibly TRBD1 for D (6 bases). The TCR comes from a woman between 65 and 79 years old in good health. The CDR3 reads CASSSGQNQAAFF. CDR3 bases: TGTGCCAGCAGTTCCGGACAGAATCAAGCGGCTTTCTTT.